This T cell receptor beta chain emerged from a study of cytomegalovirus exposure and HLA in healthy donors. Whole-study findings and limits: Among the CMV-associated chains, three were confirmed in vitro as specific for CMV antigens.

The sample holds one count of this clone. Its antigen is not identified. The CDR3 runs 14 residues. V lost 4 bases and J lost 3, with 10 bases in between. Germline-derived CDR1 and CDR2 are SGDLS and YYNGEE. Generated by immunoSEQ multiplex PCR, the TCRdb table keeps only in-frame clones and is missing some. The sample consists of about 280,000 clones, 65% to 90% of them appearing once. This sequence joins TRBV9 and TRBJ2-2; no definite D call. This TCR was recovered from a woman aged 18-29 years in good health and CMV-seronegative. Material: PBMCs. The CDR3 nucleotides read TGTGCCAGCAGCCCCCTCGGTGACACCGGGGAGCTGTTTTTT. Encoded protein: CASSPLGDTGELFF.